This entry features one T cell receptor beta chain sequence. This sample was taken from a study of technical replicates of blood from four donors. Clones were sequenced by immunoSEQ multiplex PCR, and TCRdb holds only the in-frame ones, with some missing. The sample lists 85,000 to 100,000 clones, about 95% occurring once. CDR3 length: 14 residues. V dropped 4 bases and J dropped 7; count of bases not matched to a gene: 5. Per germline, CDR1 SGHNT and CDR2 YYREEE (reference sequence). Sequencing input: T cells isolated from PBMCs. The source is a human donor in good health. This chain uses TRBV5-4 with TRBJ2-2, with TRBD1 matching 9 bases. The chain's CDR3 is CASSRTGEVGELFF. The CDR3 coding sequence is TGTGCCAGCAGCCGGACAGGGGAGGTCGGGGAGCTGTTTTTT.